Included here is one T cell receptor (beta chain) sequence, with context. This receptor's antigen is unknown. No much larger clone is present one base from it, and per-base qualities are unavailable. TCRbeta CDR3 regions were amplified from genomic DNA using the immunoSEQ Assay, a bias-controlled multiplex PCR. The paper's data handling went like this. The number of nucleated cells in each sample was estimated by amplification of reference gene primers within the assay. To quantify the absolute abundance of each unique TCRbeta CDR3 rearrangement, sequence reads were collapsed and filtered. For each sample, productive Simpson clonality was calculated by taking the square root of Simpson's diversity index across productive rearrangements. Here the immuneACCESS table is served through TCRdb, limited to in-frame sequences with V and J called. Missing clones are a known gap in these copies; in checked studies unresolved V genes cover under half, and the rest lacks a known reason. That table gives V, J and clone size, and the DNA gave D and trimming. The sample includes around 130,000 clones, with around 89% observed a single time. The biggest ten clones account for roughly 18% of the sample.

The sample is drawn from a study of blood T cell repertoires in COVID-19 (dated by TCRdb to about 2020). Regarding the research as a whole: Samples from collaborators originated in the United States, Italy and Spain and spanned both the acute and convalescent phases of COVID-19. The prospective study material was composed of cDNA or gDNA derived from T cells, B-cell-depleted T cells, or PBMCs. Subjects who had been exposed to COVID-19, were actively infected with it, or had recovered from it provided the deeply sampled blood TCRbeta repertoires that made up the dataset. The repertoires were released in a freely available public database meant as a resource for research on the immune response to SARS-CoV-2. The samples were drawn from the first 160 participants of the ongoing ImmuneRACE study and from 950 to 1,500 subjects provided by 6 global collaborators. A de-identified subject ID, COVID-19 status, age in years and sex were almost always included in the sample metadata. Where available, HLA class I and class II types were taken from metadata supplied by the sample provider and were not determined by assay-based typing.

Each collaborating institution followed its own protocols to collect whole blood in K2EDTA tubes. For TCRbeta analysis, collaborators shipped samples as frozen whole blood, isolated PBMCs, or DNA extracted from either of those sample types. The paper's findings and limits, for the study overall: The quantity of clinical and demographic metadata differed by source and by participant and was supplied without curation.

A distance of 18 bases separates the germline ends of V and J, which lose 5 bases and 5 bases respectively. Sequences GTSNPN (CDR1) and SVGIG (CDR2) are obtained from the germline V gene (reference sequence). The CDR3 runs 15 residues from the cysteine to the phenylalanine. CDR3 DNA is the only sequence kept; it has 45 bases, read in frame from the first base. The rearranged chain carries TRBV30 and TRBJ1-4; no D segment can be confidently identified. The sequenced sample was peripheral blood. The source is a man aged 45 to 65 with active or convalescent COVID-19. The CDR3 region reads CAWSNRAGYNEKLFF. The base sequence is TGTGCCTGGTCTAACCGAGCAGGCTACAATGAAAAACTGTTTTTT.